These 28 T cell receptor beta chains came from one sample sequenced in a study of Ad26.COV2.S vaccination and SARS-CoV-2 variants. The assay was immunoSEQ multiplex PCR, and TCRdb's table has in-frame clones only and misses some. The sample consists of about 350,000 clones, about 91% of them appearing once. Material: peripheral blood, obtained after recovery from COVID-19. Source of these receptors: a human donor who had recovered from COVID-19.

This clone was counted between two and nine times. CDR3 DNA sequence: TGTGCCAGCAGTGAAGGAGATCGCAGATACAATCAGCCCCAGCATTTT. It specifies CASSEGDRRYNQPQHF. The chain uses TRBV2 and TRBJ1-5; no firm D call. Germline CDR1 and CDR2: SNHLY and FYNNEI. The V end was cut by 1 base, the J end by 3 bases, with 13 bases between. The CDR3 loop spans 16 amino acids.

The chain links TRBV6-5 to TRBJ2-7; D is unclear. Trimming left V 3 bases short and J 3 bases short, with 12 bases between. The CDR3 covers 14 residues. From germline, CDR1 is MNHEY and CDR2 SVGAGI. This CDR3 is CASSYSSDGYEQYF. The CDR3 nucleotides read TGTGCCAGCAGTTATTCATCTGACGGCTACGAGCAGTACTTC.

The rearrangement links TRBV7-9 to TRBJ1-2, with a weak D call TRBD1 (6 bases). CDR3 length: 14 amino acids. The germline CDR1 and CDR2 sequences are SEHNR and FQNEAQ (reference sequence). Trimming shortened V by 5 bases and J by 3 bases, and 13 bases separated the two germline ends. The CDR3 DNA follows: TGTGCCAGCAGCATATCAGGGGCTGACTATGGCTACACCTTC. It translates to CASSISGADYGYTF.

This clone was detected once. The chain combines TRBV9 with TRBJ2-3; 11 bases match TRBD2. V shed 3 bases and J 2 bases; nucleotides not matched to a gene: 5. In germline, CDR1 is SGDLS, CDR2 YYNGEE. The CDR3 is 16 residues long. CDR3 sequence reads: CASSASGGTYTDTQYF. The CDR3 DNA is TGTGCCAGCAGCGCTAGCGGGGGGACGTACACAGATACGCAGTATTTT.

The table lists this clone with a count of one. The chain uses TRBV10-3 and TRBJ1-5; D is undetermined. CDR1 ENHRY and CDR2 SYGVKD come from the germline V gene. This CDR3 spans 14 amino acids. The V and J ends lost 0 bases and 5 bases respectively, with 8 bases between them. CDR3 nucleotides: TGTGCCATCAGTGAGTCGCTATTCTATCAGCCCCAGCATTTT. It encodes CAISESLFYQPQHF.

This chain joins TRBV6-6 and TRBJ2-7, with 15 bases matching TRBD2. Trimming took 2 bases from V and 4 from J; bases not matched to a gene: 0. This CDR3 has 15 residues. Germline loops: CDR1 MNHNY, CDR2 SVGAGI (reference sequence). This CDR3 reads CASSYGTSGGYEQYF. The DNA for the CDR3 is TGTGCCAGCAGTTACGGGACTAGCGGGGGGTACGAGCAGTACTTC.

The count of this clone is one. Written as DNA, the CDR3 is TGTGCCAGCAGCAAGGGGGCCAGGGGGCGTGACGGCTATGGCTACACCTTC. It yields the protein CASSKGARGRDGYGYTF. The chain combines TRBV21-1 with TRBJ1-2; no check of the table's D call, TRBD1, against the DNA was made. TRBV21-1 constitutes a pseudogene. This CDR3 spans 17 amino acids.

The CDR3 coding sequence is TGCGCCAGCGGACCGACGGGGTCGTACACTGAAGCTTTCTTT. This sequence encodes CASGPTGSYTEAFF. The rearrangement uses TRBV5-1 and TRBJ1-1; D uncertain. Trimming stripped 7 bases from V and 3 bases from J, with 16 bases between. The V gene's germline CDR1 is SGHRS and CDR2 YFSETQ. The length of the CDR3 is 14 residues.

The rearrangement uses TRBV7-2 and TRBJ1-1; no clear D gene. CDR3 length: 16 residues. Deletions cut 5 bases from V and 1 base from J, with 17 bases between. CDR1 is SGHTA and CDR2 is FQGNSA in the germline V gene. CDR3 in amino acids: CASSPFKAGSNTEAFF. For the CDR3, the DNA is TGTGCCAGCAGCCCTTTTAAGGCAGGATCGAACACTGAAGCTTTCTTT.

The chain carries TRBV2 and TRBJ1-1; maybe TRBD1 (5 bases). This CDR3 is 16 amino acids long. The germline CDR1 and CDR2 sequences are SNHLY and FYNNEI. The V end was cut by 3 bases, the J end by 4 bases, with 18 bases between. CDR3 in DNA: TGTGCCAGCAGTGAGGGCAGGGCTGCTGAGGCCACTGAAGCTTTCTTT. It translates to CASSEGRAAEATEAFF.

V is TRBV15 and J is TRBJ2-2, with D perhaps matching TRBD1 (6 bases). The germline V and J ends were trimmed by 0 bases and 3 bases, with 8 bases remaining between them. The CDR3 length is 15 residues. CDR1 and CDR2 from the germline V gene are LNHNV and YYDKDF (reference sequence). CDR3 bases: TGTGCCACCAGCAGAGATGACAGGTACACCGGGGAGCTGTTTTTT. It codes for CATSRDDRYTGELFF.

The chain recombines TRBV6-4 with TRBJ2-1; 8 bases line up with TRBD2. J was trimmed by 8 bases and V by 3 bases; bases with no gene match: 12. This CDR3 region has 16 residues. Per germline, CDR1 MRHNA and CDR2 SNTAGT. Here the CDR3 DNA reads TGTGCCAGCAGTGAAGGGATCGGGGGGGGCAAGGATGAGCAGTTCTTC. This encodes CASSEGIGGGKDEQFF.

The rearrangement uses TRBV10-2 and TRBJ1-4; D may be TRBD1 (6 bases). CDR1 is WSHSY and CDR2 is SAAADI in the germline V gene. Trimming shortened V by 3 bases and J by 0 bases, and 14 bases separated the two germline ends. The CDR3 loop spans 17 amino acids. CDR3 nucleotides: TGCGCCAGCAGTGACAGGGGATTAGGGACAACTAATGAAAAACTGTTTTTT. Translated: CASSDRGLGTTNEKLFF.

The chain joins TRBV7-9 to TRBJ1-1; D is uncertain. The germline V gene encodes CDR1 SEHNR and CDR2 FQNEAQ (reference sequence). This CDR3 has 14 residues. V lost 5 bases to trimming and J lost 5 bases, with 15 bases between them. CDR3 region: CASSASTRRTEAFF. The CDR3 DNA reads as TGTGCCAGCAGCGCTAGCACCAGGCGGACTGAAGCTTTCTTT. The variable domain in full, with the rest retrieved from reference TRBV7-9 and TRBJ1-1, is DTGVSQNPRHKITKRGQNVTFRCDPISEHNRLYWYRQTLGQGPEFLTYFQNEAQLEKSRLLSDRFSAERPKGSFSTLEIQRTEQGDSAMYLCASSASTRRTEAFFGQGTRLTVV.

The gene calls are TRBV7-9 and TRBJ2-2; 12 bases agree with TRBD1. Germline-derived CDR1 and CDR2 are SEHNR and FQNEAQ (reference sequence). CDR3 length equals 16 residues. V was pared by 5 bases and J by 6 bases, with 7 bases of the junction left unmatched. The CDR3 is CASSRTGQGAPGELFF. The CDR3 DNA reads TGTGCCAGCAGCCGAACGGGACAGGGGGCCCCCGGGGAGCTGTTTTTT.

V usage is TRBV19 and J usage is TRBJ1-5; no firm D call. The CDR3 contains 15 residues. CDR1 is LNHDA, CDR2 SQIVND, per germline (reference sequence). V gave up 5 bases and J gave up 3 bases, with 14 bases separating them. CDR3 protein: CASSPQPQTNQPQHF. DNA for the CDR3: TGTGCCAGTAGTCCTCAACCTCAGACCAATCAGCCCCAGCATTTT.

The rearrangement links TRBV5-1 to TRBJ1-2; no firm D call. Trimming cost V 5 bases and J 0 bases, with 5 bases left between them. CDR3 length: 12 amino acids. Germline CDR1 reads SGHRS; CDR2 reads YFSETQ. The CDR3 DNA reads TGCGCCAGCAGTCATTCTAACTATGGCTACACCTTC. It codes for CASSHSNYGYTF.

The chain couples TRBV5-1 to TRBJ1-6, with a tentative D call TRBD1 (5 bases). The CDR3 covers 17 residues. CDR1 SGHRS and CDR2 YFSETQ come from the germline V gene. V dropped 1 base and J dropped 0 bases, with 11 bases sitting between them. CDR3 bases: TGCGCCAGCAGCTTGAGGGACGTGAGCTCCTATAATTCACCCCTCCACTTT. Translated, it gives CASSLRDVSSYNSPLHF.

V is TRBV7-2 and J is TRBJ2-3; D is perhaps TRBD1 (6 bases). This CDR3 is built from 13 residues. Trimming stripped 6 bases from V and 6 bases from J, with 13 bases between. Germline CDR1 is SGHTA and CDR2 is FQGNSA. CDR3 nucleotide sequence: TGTGCCAGCAGATGGACAGTTCGGGATACGCAGTATTTT. This encodes CASRWTVRDTQYF.

The DNA of the CDR3 is TGTGCCAGTAGTGGCAGGGTCCTATACACTGAAGCTTTCTTT. It is translated as CASSGRVLYTEAFF. This chain joins TRBV19 and TRBJ1-1, with D tentatively TRBD1 (5 bases). V lost 5 bases and J lost 3, with 13 bases in between. CDR1 is LNHDA, CDR2 SQIVND, per germline (reference sequence). CDR3 size: 14 residues.

The chain has TRBV9 and TRBJ1-1, with D possibly TRBD1 on 5 matching bases. Looked up from germline, CDR1 is SGDLS and CDR2 is YYNGEE. The CDR3 consists of 14 residues. V was cut by 4 bases and J by 0 bases, with 10 bases left in between. In nucleotides, the CDR3 is TGTGCCAGCAGCTTGACAGCAATGAACACTGAAGCTTTCTTT. Translation: CASSLTAMNTEAFF.

This chain links TRBV5-6 with TRBJ1-5; D remains unclear. CDR1 and CDR2 from the germline V gene are SGHDT and YYEEEE. V lost 3 bases and J lost 4, with 8 bases in between. The CDR3 is made up of 13 amino acids. The CDR3 DNA sequence: TGTGCCAGCAGCTGGGCCCAGAATCAGCCCCAGCATTTT. Its translation: CASSWAQNQPQHF.

This clone was recorded only once. This chain joins TRBV6-6 and TRBJ2-4; a possible D gene is TRBD1 (8 bases). From germline, CDR1 is MNHNY and CDR2 SVGAGI (reference sequence). CDR3 length equals 19 residues. Trimming stripped 5 bases from V and 0 bases from J, with 23 bases between. In DNA form, the CDR3 reads TGTGCCAGCAGTCGACAGGGGCAGCGGGGAGGGGGAGCCAAAAACATTCAGTACTTC. The encoded protein is CASSRQGQRGGGAKNIQYF.

The chain employs TRBV13 and TRBJ1-2; TRBD1 agrees at 7 bases. This CDR3 has 14 residues. Germline V lookup: CDR1 PRHDT, CDR2 FYEKMQ (reference sequence). V lost 6 bases, J lost 0 bases, and 4 bases stayed unmatched. This CDR3 reads CASRQTGSNYGYTF. Here the CDR3 DNA reads TGTGCCAGCAGACAGACAGGGTCTAACTATGGCTACACCTTC.

This sequence joins TRBV15 and TRBJ2-7, with TRBD1 matching 11 bases. The CDR3 spans 13 residues. V trimming: 4 bases; J trimming: 6 bases; junction bases outside the gene matches: 2. Germline V lookup: CDR1 LNHNV, CDR2 YYDKDF (reference sequence). The CDR3 spells CATSIGTGGEQYF. CDR3 in DNA: TGTGCCACCAGCATCGGGACAGGGGGCGAGCAGTACTTC.

The J gene is TRBJ2-3, the V gene TRBV2, with D maybe TRBD2 (7 bases). V was shortened by 9 bases and J by 5 bases, with 21 bases between the two germline ends. There are 15 residues in the CDR3. Germline assignment: CDR1 SNHLY and CDR2 FYNNEI. The CDR3 nucleotides read TGTGCCAGAGGCCTCCCGGGGGGCGCGGGAGATACGCAGTATTTT. Encoded protein: CARGLPGGAGDTQYF. Supplemented by reference TRBV2 and TRBJ2-3, the full variable domain reads EPEVTQTPSHQVTQMGQEVILRCVPISNHLYFYWYRQILGQKVEFLVSFYNNEISEKSEIFDDQFSVERPDGSNFTLKIRSTKLEDSAMYFCARGLPGGAGDTQYFGPGTRLTVL.

This clone has a handful of counts. The chain combines TRBV19 with TRBJ2-1, with a tentative D call TRBD1 (6 bases). The CDR3 totals 14 residues. Germline CDR1 is LNHDA and CDR2 is SQIVND (reference sequence). V was trimmed by 6 bases and J by 0 bases, leaving 9 bases between them. CDR3 nucleotide sequence: TGTGCCAGTAGAGGACAGCCCTCCTACAATGAGCAGTTCTTC. This encodes CASRGQPSYNEQFF.

The V gene is TRBV7-9, the J gene TRBJ1-2; 8 bases match TRBD1. V was pared by 5 bases and J by 8 bases, with 10 bases of the junction left unmatched. This CDR3 is built from 14 residues. The V gene's germline CDR1 is SEHNR and CDR2 FQNEAQ (reference sequence). The CDR3 region has the DNA TGTGCCAGCAGCCCAGAGGCCAGGGGGCAAGGCTACACCTTC. It is translated as CASSPEARGQGYTF.